The clone carrying this T cell receptor beta chain was seen repeatedly, ten times or more. No antigen is known for it. The sample originates from a study of neurological immune-mediated disorders. Whole-study results and caveats: HTLV-1-associated myelopathy had the most TCR clonal expansion, whereas multiple sclerosis had the least (lower than in healthy controls).

V was pared by 4 bases and J by 7 bases, with 12 bases between. Germline CDR1 SGDLS, CDR2 YYNGEE. The CDR3 length is 13 residues. Preparation of the unsorted libraries drew on 2 million PBMCs stored at -80 C. The authors produced cDNA by 5'RACE using 10-nucleotide random UMIs. Over 160 million TCR-beta sequences (from 15-18 subjects) were yielded by each sequencing run. TCRdb processed the 5' RACE reads anew with MiXCR; each CDR3 protein has one entry. Among over 35,000 distinct CDR3 sequences listed, around 2.5% were seen once. Sequencing used PBMCs. The chain joins TRBV9 to TRBJ2-1; possibly TRBD2 for D (5 bases). The TCR sequence derives from a man aged 25-45 years with multiple sclerosis. CDR3: CASSLQSGNEQFF. CDR3 DNA: TGTGCCAGCAGCTTACAGAGCGGTAATGAGCAGTTCTTC. Full variable domain (rest looked up from reference TRBV9 and TRBJ2-1): DSGVTQTPKHLITATGQRVTLRCSPRSGDLSVYWYQQSLDQGLQFLIQYYNGEERAKGNILERFSAQQFPDLHSELNLSSLELGDSALYFCASSLQSGNEQFFGPGTRLTVL.